These T cell receptor beta chains were read from a single sample in a study of blood T cell repertoires in COVID-19. Only in-frame clones appear in the TCRdb table, and some are missing; sequencing was by immunoSEQ multiplex PCR. There are under 85,000 clones in the sample; approximately 89% occur only once, and roughly 12% lies in the top ten. The sample consisted of peripheral blood. The receptor source for this set is a man between 70 and 80 years old with active or convalescent COVID-19. Each CDR3 is given with its conserved first and last residue. The D gene is left open where the match is weak. Only some rows state a clone size, as once, few, many or a class for expanded clones.

d_call: TRBD1; v_call: TRBV7-6; j_call: TRBJ2-3; clone_size: NA; cdr3_aa: CASSLEHGDRYTDTQYF; cdr3_nt: TGTGCCAGCAGCTTAGAACATGGGGACAGATACACAGATACGCAGTATTTT
d_call: NA; v_call: TRBV5-1; j_call: TRBJ2-3; clone_size: NA; cdr3_aa: CASSRDPAGTDTQYF; cdr3_nt: TGCGCCAGCAGTCGCGATCCCGCGGGGACAGATACGCAGTATTTT
d_call: NA; v_call: TRBV12-3/TRBV12-4; j_call: TRBJ1-1; clone_size: NA; cdr3_aa: CASSTGPGTEAFF; cdr3_nt: TGTGCCAGCAGTACAGGCCCCGGCACTGAAGCTTTCTTT
d_call: NA; v_call: TRBV3-1/TRBV3-2; j_call: TRBJ1-1; clone_size: NA; cdr3_aa: CASSPNDRLNTEAFF; cdr3_nt: TGTGCCAGCAGCCCGAACGACAGGTTGAACACTGAAGCTTTCTTT
d_call: NA; v_call: TRBV9; j_call: TRBJ2-2; clone_size: NA; cdr3_aa: CASSEQGTGELFF; cdr3_nt: TGTGCCAGCAGCGAACAGGGCACCGGGGAGCTGTTTTTT
d_call: NA; v_call: TRBV30; j_call: TRBJ1-2; clone_size: NA; cdr3_aa: CAWNGKGANYGYTF; cdr3_nt: TGTGCCTGGAATGGTAAAGGGGCTAACTATGGCTACACCTTC
d_call: TRBD1; v_call: TRBV29-1; j_call: TRBJ1-3; clone_size: once; cdr3_aa: CSVRQGERNTIYF; cdr3_nt: TGCAGCGTAAGACAGGGGGAAAGAAACACCATATATTTT
d_call: TRBD1; v_call: TRBV6-5; j_call: TRBJ2-3; clone_size: NA; cdr3_aa: CASYTGGTDTQYF; cdr3_nt: TGTGCCAGTTATACAGGGGGCACAGATACGCAGTATTTT
d_call: TRBD1; v_call: TRBV6-2/TRBV6-3; j_call: TRBJ2-5; clone_size: once; cdr3_aa: CASSYYFPTGQRETQYF; cdr3_nt: TGTGCCAGCAGTTACTACTTCCCGACAGGGCAGAGGGAGACCCAGTACTTC
d_call: NA; v_call: TRBV5-5; j_call: TRBJ2-5; clone_size: NA; cdr3_aa: CASSSIPGPGETQYF; cdr3_nt: TGTGCCAGCAGCTCGATTCCAGGGCCAGGAGAGACCCAGTACTTC
d_call: TRBD1; v_call: TRBV12-3/TRBV12-4; j_call: TRBJ2-7; clone_size: NA; cdr3_aa: CASREGTAYEQYF; cdr3_nt: TGTGCCAGCAGGGAAGGGACAGCCTACGAGCAGTACTTC
d_call: NA; v_call: TRBV19; j_call: TRBJ2-5; clone_size: NA; cdr3_aa: CASSRHGNQETQYF; cdr3_nt: TGTGCCAGTAGTCGGCACGGGAACCAAGAGACCCAGTACTTC
d_call: TRBD2; v_call: TRBV7-9; j_call: TRBJ2-3; clone_size: NA; cdr3_aa: CASSRSGLRTDTQYF; cdr3_nt: TGTGCCAGCAGCCGTAGCGGGTTGCGCACAGATACGCAGTATTTT
d_call: TRBD2; v_call: TRBV20-1; j_call: TRBJ2-1; clone_size: NA; cdr3_aa: CSASSGGGRRNEQFF; cdr3_nt: TGCAGTGCTAGTTCGGGAGGGGGGCGACGCAATGAGCAGTTCTTC
d_call: NA; v_call: TRBV4-3; j_call: TRBJ1-6; clone_size: NA; cdr3_aa: CASSQEVIGVRSYNSPLHF; cdr3_nt: TGCGCCAGCAGCCAAGAGGTGATAGGGGTGAGGTCCTATAATTCACCCCTCCACTTT
d_call: NA; v_call: TRBV5-1; j_call: TRBJ2-6; clone_size: NA; cdr3_aa: CASSLVVSGANVLTF; cdr3_nt: TGCGCCAGCAGCTTGGTAGTATCTGGGGCCAACGTCCTGACTTTC
d_call: TRBD1; v_call: TRBV4-3; j_call: TRBJ1-6; clone_size: NA; cdr3_aa: CASSQDPGGWSPLHF; cdr3_nt: TGCGCCAGCAGCCAAGATCCAGGGGGCTGGTCACCCCTCCACTTT
d_call: TRBD1; v_call: TRBV18; j_call: TRBJ1-2; clone_size: NA; cdr3_aa: CASSEGQGASNYGYTF; cdr3_nt: TGTGCCAGCTCCGAAGGACAGGGGGCCTCTAACTATGGCTACACCTTC
d_call: TRBD1; v_call: TRBV2; j_call: TRBJ1-3; clone_size: NA; cdr3_aa: CASSGGRDRDSGNTIYF; cdr3_nt: TGTGCCAGCAGTGGGGGCCGGGACAGGGACTCTGGAAACACCATATATTTT
d_call: TRBD2; v_call: TRBV7-8; j_call: TRBJ2-3; clone_size: NA; cdr3_aa: CASSRGQRGGYTDTQYF; cdr3_nt: TGTGCCAGCAGCCGAGGGCAGCGGGGGGGATACACAGATACGCAGTATTTT
d_call: TRBD2; v_call: TRBV7-6; j_call: TRBJ2-7; clone_size: NA; cdr3_aa: CASSPLTSGGAWGSYEQYF; cdr3_nt: TGTGCCAGCAGCCCACTGACTAGCGGGGGGGCCTGGGGGTCCTACGAGCAGTACTTC
d_call: NA; v_call: TRBV6-5; j_call: TRBJ2-2; clone_size: NA; cdr3_aa: CASSSSNTGELFF; cdr3_nt: TGTGCCAGCAGTTCCTCGAACACCGGGGAGCTGTTTTTT
d_call: NA; v_call: TRBV15; j_call: TRBJ1-1; clone_size: NA; cdr3_aa: CATRVVTKEQVMNTEAFF; cdr3_nt: TGTGCCACCAGGGTCGTAACGAAGGAACAGGTCATGAACACTGAAGCTTTCTTT
d_call: TRBD2; v_call: TRBV6-1; j_call: TRBJ2-2; clone_size: NA; cdr3_aa: CASSDLAGAHTGELFF; cdr3_nt: TGTGCCAGCAGTGATCTAGCGGGGGCGCACACCGGGGAGCTGTTTTTT
d_call: NA; v_call: TRBV20-1; j_call: TRBJ1-6; clone_size: NA; cdr3_aa: CSAQTDRIPHF; cdr3_nt: TGCAGTGCTCAGACAGACCGCATTCCCCACTTT
d_call: NA; v_call: TRBV1; j_call: TRBJ1-5; clone_size: NA; cdr3_aa: CTSSQFGELSNQPQHF; cdr3_nt: TGCACCAGCAGCCAATTCGGGGAGTTGAGCAATCAGCCCCAGCATTTT
d_call: TRBD1; v_call: TRBV6-1; j_call: TRBJ2-2; clone_size: NA; cdr3_aa: CASRPGQGLTGELFF; cdr3_nt: TGTGCCAGCAGACCGGGACAGGGGTTGACCGGGGAGCTGTTTTTT
d_call: TRBD1; v_call: TRBV5-6; j_call: TRBJ2-2; clone_size: NA; cdr3_aa: CASILSGQGNTGELFF; cdr3_nt: TGTGCCAGCATCCTATCGGGACAGGGGAACACCGGGGAGCTGTTTTTT
d_call: NA; v_call: TRBV5-6; j_call: TRBJ1-4; clone_size: NA; cdr3_aa: CASSLDGEKLFF; cdr3_nt: TGTGCCAGCAGCTTGGACGGGGAAAAACTGTTTTTT
d_call: NA; v_call: TRBV7-2; j_call: TRBJ2-2; clone_size: NA; cdr3_aa: CASSLVLARSTGELFF; cdr3_nt: TGTGCCAGCAGCTTAGTTCTGGCCAGGTCCACCGGGGAGCTGTTTTTT
d_call: TRBD1; v_call: TRBV7-2; j_call: TRBJ1-6; clone_size: NA; cdr3_aa: CASSPRDSGQEPNNSPLHF; cdr3_nt: TGTGCCAGCAGCCCAAGAGACTCGGGACAGGAACCCAATAATTCACCCCTCCACTTT
d_call: NA; v_call: TRBV6-2/TRBV6-3; j_call: TRBJ1-2; clone_size: once; cdr3_aa: CASSYDSASFYGYTF; cdr3_nt: TGTGCCAGCAGTTACGACAGCGCGTCGTTCTATGGCTACACCTTC
d_call: TRBD1; v_call: TRBV6-5; j_call: TRBJ2-7; clone_size: NA; cdr3_aa: CASSPLRTGYEQYF; cdr3_nt: TGTGCCAGCAGTCCCCTCAGGACAGGGTACGAGCAGTACTTC
d_call: NA; v_call: TRBV7-2; j_call: TRBJ1-3; clone_size: NA; cdr3_aa: CASSWTVGNTIYF; cdr3_nt: TGTGCCAGCAGCTGGACAGTTGGAAACACCATATATTTT
d_call: NA; v_call: TRBV29-1; j_call: TRBJ1-5; clone_size: NA; cdr3_aa: CSVGSRVDQPQHF; cdr3_nt: TGCAGCGTTGGTTCCAGGGTCGATCAGCCCCAGCATTTT
d_call: NA; v_call: TRBV30; j_call: TRBJ1-4; clone_size: NA; cdr3_aa: CAWSRRNEKLFF; cdr3_nt: TGTGCCTGGAGCCGTCGGAATGAAAAACTGTTTTTT
d_call: NA; v_call: TRBV27; j_call: TRBJ1-2; clone_size: NA; cdr3_aa: CASTNTGIDGYTF; cdr3_nt: TGTGCCAGCACCAACACAGGCATAGACGGCTACACCTTC
d_call: TRBD1; v_call: TRBV3-1/TRBV3-2; j_call: TRBJ1-4; clone_size: NA; cdr3_aa: CASSHSDRDREKLFF; cdr3_nt: TGTGCCAGCAGCCATTCGGACAGGGATCGCGAAAAACTGTTTTTT
d_call: TRBD1; v_call: TRBV5-1; j_call: TRBJ2-6; clone_size: NA; cdr3_aa: CASSKNRGPGANVLTF; cdr3_nt: TGCGCCAGCAGCAAGAACAGGGGGCCTGGGGCCAACGTCCTGACTTTC
d_call: NA; v_call: TRBV13; j_call: TRBJ1-5; clone_size: NA; cdr3_aa: CASSLSRNQPQHF; cdr3_nt: TGTGCCAGCAGCTTGTCCAGAAATCAGCCCCAGCATTTT
d_call: NA; v_call: TRBV4-3; j_call: TRBJ2-7; clone_size: once; cdr3_aa: CASSQDEGGIWDGSIYEQYF; cdr3_nt: TGCGCCAGCAGCCAAGATGAAGGGGGTATTTGGGACGGAAGTATTTACGAGCAGTACTTC
d_call: TRBD1; v_call: TRBV25-1; j_call: TRBJ2-1; clone_size: NA; cdr3_aa: CASAGDRVIYNEQFF; cdr3_nt: TGTGCCAGCGCCGGAGACAGGGTCATTTACAATGAGCAGTTCTTC
d_call: NA; v_call: TRBV5-1; j_call: TRBJ2-2; clone_size: NA; cdr3_aa: CASSFGGGGELFF; cdr3_nt: TGCGCCAGCAGCTTCGGGGGAGGCGGGGAGCTGTTTTTT
d_call: NA; v_call: TRBV4-1; j_call: TRBJ1-4; clone_size: NA; cdr3_aa: CASSQDRARRDEKLFF; cdr3_nt: TGCGCCAGCAGCCAAGATAGAGCCAGGAGGGATGAAAAACTGTTTTTT
d_call: NA; v_call: TRBV2; j_call: TRBJ2-7; clone_size: NA; cdr3_aa: CASSAPNSPYEQYF; cdr3_nt: TGTGCCAGCAGTGCCCCCAATTCCCCCTACGAGCAGTACTTC
d_call: TRBD1; v_call: TRBV3-1/TRBV3-2; j_call: TRBJ1-1; clone_size: NA; cdr3_aa: CASSQGRWTGTLNTEAFF; cdr3_nt: TGTGCCAGCAGCCAAGGACGATGGACAGGGACTCTGAACACTGAAGCTTTCTTT
d_call: TRBD1; v_call: TRBV7-6; j_call: TRBJ1-6; clone_size: NA; cdr3_aa: CASSYNRQGAWNSPLHF; cdr3_nt: TGTGCCAGCAGCTATAATAGACAGGGTGCGTGGAATTCACCCCTCCACTTT
d_call: NA; v_call: TRBV2; j_call: TRBJ1-1; clone_size: once; cdr3_aa: CASSERPGTEAFF; cdr3_nt: TGTGCCAGCAGTGAAAGGCCGGGGACTGAAGCTTTCTTT
d_call: TRBD1; v_call: TRBV28; j_call: TRBJ1-1; clone_size: few; cdr3_aa: CASSFDPGGIEAFF; cdr3_nt: TGTGCCAGCAGTTTTGATCCAGGGGGAATTGAAGCTTTCTTT
d_call: NA; v_call: TRBV3-1/TRBV3-2; j_call: TRBJ2-3; clone_size: NA; cdr3_aa: CASSQLADTQYF; cdr3_nt: TGTGCCAGCAGCCAACTAGCAGATACGCAGTATTTT
d_call: NA; v_call: TRBV5-6; j_call: TRBJ1-1; clone_size: NA; cdr3_aa: CASKAGAANTEAFF; cdr3_nt: TGTGCCAGCAAAGCTGGGGCGGCGAACACTGAAGCTTTCTTT
d_call: NA; v_call: TRBV11-2; j_call: TRBJ1-3; clone_size: NA; cdr3_aa: CASSLFMGASGNTIYF; cdr3_nt: TGTGCCAGCAGCTTATTTATGGGGGCTAGTGGAAACACCATATATTTT